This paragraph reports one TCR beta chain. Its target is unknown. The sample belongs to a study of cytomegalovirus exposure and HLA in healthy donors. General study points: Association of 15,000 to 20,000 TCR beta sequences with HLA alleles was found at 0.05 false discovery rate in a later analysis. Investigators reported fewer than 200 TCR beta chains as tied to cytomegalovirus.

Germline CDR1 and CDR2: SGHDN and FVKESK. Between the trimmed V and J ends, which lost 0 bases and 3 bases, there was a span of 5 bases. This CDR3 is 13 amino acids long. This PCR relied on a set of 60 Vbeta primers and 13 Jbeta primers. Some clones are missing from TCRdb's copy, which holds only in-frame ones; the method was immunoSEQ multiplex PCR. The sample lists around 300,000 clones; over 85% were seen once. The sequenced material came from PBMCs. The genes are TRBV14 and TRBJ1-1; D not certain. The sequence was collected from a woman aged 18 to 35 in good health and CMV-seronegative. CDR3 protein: CASSQDLDTEAFF. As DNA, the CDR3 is TGTGCCAGCAGCCAAGATTTAGACACTGAAGCTTTCTTT. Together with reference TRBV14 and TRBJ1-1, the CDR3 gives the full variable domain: EAGVTQFPSHSVIEKGQTVTLRCDPISGHDNLYWYRRVMGKEIKFLLHFVKESKQDESGMPNNRFLAERTGGTYSTLKVQPAELEDSGVYFCASSQDLDTEAFFGQGTRLTVV.